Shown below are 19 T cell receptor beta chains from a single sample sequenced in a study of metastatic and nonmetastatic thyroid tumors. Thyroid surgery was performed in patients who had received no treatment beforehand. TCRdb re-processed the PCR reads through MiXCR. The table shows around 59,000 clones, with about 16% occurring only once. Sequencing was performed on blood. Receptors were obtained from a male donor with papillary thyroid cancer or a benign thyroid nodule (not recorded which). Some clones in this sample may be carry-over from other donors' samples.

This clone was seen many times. The CDR3 sequence is CSAFPAGDTGELFF. The CDR3 DNA reads TGCAGTGCTTTTCCAGCGGGAGACACCGGGGAGCTGTTTTTT. The chain is built from TRBV20-1 and TRBJ2-2; 8 bases align to TRBD2. CDR1 is DFQATT, CDR2 SNEGSKA, per germline (reference sequence). CDR3 length: 14 amino acids. The trim removed 5 bases at V and 3 bases at J, leaving 5 bases unmatched.

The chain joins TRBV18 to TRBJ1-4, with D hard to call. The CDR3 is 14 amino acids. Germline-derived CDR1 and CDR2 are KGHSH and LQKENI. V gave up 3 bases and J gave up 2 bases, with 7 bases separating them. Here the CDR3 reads CASSPKYTNEKLFF. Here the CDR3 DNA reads TGTGCCAGCTCACCTAAGTATACTAATGAAAAACTGTTTTTT.

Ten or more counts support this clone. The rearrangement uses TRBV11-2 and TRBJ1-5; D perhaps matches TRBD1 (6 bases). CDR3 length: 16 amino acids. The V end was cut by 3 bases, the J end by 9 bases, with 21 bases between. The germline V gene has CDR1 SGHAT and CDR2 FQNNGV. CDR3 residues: CASSFPRDKGGSPQHF. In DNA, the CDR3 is TGTGCCAGCAGCTTTCCTCGGGACAAGGGGGGATCGCCCCAGCATTTT. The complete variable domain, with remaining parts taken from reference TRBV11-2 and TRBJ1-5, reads EAGVAQSPRYKIIEKRQSVAFWCNPISGHATLYWYQQILGQGPKLLIQFQNNGVVDDSQLPKDRFSAERLKGVDSTLKIQPAKLEDSAVYLCASSFPRDKGGSPQHFGDGTRLSIL.

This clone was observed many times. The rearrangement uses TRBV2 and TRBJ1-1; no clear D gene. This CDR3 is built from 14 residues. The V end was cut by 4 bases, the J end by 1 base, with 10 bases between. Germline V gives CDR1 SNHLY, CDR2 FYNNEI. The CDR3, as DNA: TGTGCCAGCAGTGTGTTTGGGGAGAACACTGAAGCTTTCTTT. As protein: CASSVFGENTEAFF.

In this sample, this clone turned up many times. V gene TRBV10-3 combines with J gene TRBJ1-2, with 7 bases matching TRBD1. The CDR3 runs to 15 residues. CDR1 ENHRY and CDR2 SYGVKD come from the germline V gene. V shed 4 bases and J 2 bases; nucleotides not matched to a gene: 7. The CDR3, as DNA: TGTGCCATCAGTGTACAGGGGTTATCGAACTATGGCTACACCTTC. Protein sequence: CAISVQGLSNYGYTF.

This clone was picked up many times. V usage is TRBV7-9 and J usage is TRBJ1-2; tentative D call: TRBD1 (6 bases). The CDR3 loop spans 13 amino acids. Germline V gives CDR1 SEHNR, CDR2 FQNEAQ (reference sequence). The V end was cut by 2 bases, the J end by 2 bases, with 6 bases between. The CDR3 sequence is CASSLRGNYGYTF. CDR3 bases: TGTGCCAGCAGCTTAAGGGGGAACTATGGCTACACCTTC.

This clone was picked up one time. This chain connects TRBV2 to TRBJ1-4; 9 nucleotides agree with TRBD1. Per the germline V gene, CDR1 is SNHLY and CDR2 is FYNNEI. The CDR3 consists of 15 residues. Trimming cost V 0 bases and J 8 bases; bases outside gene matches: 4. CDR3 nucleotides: TGTGCCAGCAGTGAAGCCGGACAGGGGCGGGAAAAACTGTTTTTT. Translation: CASSEAGQGREKLFF.

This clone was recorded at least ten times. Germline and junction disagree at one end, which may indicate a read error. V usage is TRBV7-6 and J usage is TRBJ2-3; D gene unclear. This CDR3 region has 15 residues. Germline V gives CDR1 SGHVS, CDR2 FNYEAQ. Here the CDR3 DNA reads TGTGCCAGCACCTTAACCTCGTATGGCACAGATACGCAGTATTTT. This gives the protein CASTLTSYGTDTQYF.

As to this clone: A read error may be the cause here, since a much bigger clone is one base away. The DNA for the CDR3 is TGTGCTAGCAGCTTAACCGGGACAGGTCGTGAGACCCAGTACTTC. Translation gives CASSLTGTGRETQYF. The chain is built from TRBV7-7 and TRBJ2-5, with TRBD1 matching 8 bases. This CDR3 comprises 15 residues. CDR1 and CDR2 (germline): SSHAT, FNYEAQ (reference sequence).

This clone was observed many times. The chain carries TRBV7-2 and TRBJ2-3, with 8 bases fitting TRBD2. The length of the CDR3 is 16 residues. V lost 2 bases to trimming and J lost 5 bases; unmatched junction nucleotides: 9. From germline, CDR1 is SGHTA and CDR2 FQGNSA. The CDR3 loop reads CASSLRTGGPGDTQYF. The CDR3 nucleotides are TGTGCCAGCAGCTTAAGGACGGGAGGGCCGGGAGATACGCAGTATTTT.

The CDR3 reads CATSDPKGLARRQYF. The CDR3, as DNA: TGTGCCACCAGTGATCCAAAAGGGCTAGCGCGGAGGCAGTATTTT. V usage is TRBV24-1 and J usage is TRBJ2-3; possible D gene TRBD2, 6 bases. The germline gives CDR1 KGHDR, CDR2 SFDVKD. The V end was cut by 3 bases, the J end by 11 bases, with 20 bases between. The CDR3 totals 15 residues.

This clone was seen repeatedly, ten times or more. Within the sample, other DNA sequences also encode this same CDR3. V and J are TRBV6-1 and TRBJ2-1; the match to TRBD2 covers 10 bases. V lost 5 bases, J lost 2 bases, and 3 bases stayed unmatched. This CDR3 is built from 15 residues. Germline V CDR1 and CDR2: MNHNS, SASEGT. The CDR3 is CASSLAGVAYNEQFF. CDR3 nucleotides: TGTGCCAGCAGTCTAGCGGGAGTGGCCTACAATGAGCAGTTCTTC.

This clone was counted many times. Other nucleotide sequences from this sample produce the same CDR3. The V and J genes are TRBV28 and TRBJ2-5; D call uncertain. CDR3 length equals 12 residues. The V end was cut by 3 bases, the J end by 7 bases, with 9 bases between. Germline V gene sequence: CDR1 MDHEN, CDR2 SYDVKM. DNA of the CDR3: TGTGCCAGCAGTTTTCGGTTGGGGACCCAGTACTTC. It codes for CASSFRLGTQYF.

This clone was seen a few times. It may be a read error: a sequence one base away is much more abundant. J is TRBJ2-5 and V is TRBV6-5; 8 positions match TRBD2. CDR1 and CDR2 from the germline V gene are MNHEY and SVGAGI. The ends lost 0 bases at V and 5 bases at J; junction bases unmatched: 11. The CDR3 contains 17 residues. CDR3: CASSYSSTSEGVETQYF. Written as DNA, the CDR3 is TGTGCCAGCAGTTACTCGTCGACTAGCGAGGGGGTGGAGACCCAGTACTTC.

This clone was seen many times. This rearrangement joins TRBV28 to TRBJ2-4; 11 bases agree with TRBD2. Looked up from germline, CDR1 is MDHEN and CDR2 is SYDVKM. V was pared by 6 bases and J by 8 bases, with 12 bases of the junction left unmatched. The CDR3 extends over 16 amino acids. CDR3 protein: CASRTRTSGSMDIQYF. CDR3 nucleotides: TGTGCCAGCAGGACCCGAACTAGCGGGAGCATGGACATTCAGTACTTC.

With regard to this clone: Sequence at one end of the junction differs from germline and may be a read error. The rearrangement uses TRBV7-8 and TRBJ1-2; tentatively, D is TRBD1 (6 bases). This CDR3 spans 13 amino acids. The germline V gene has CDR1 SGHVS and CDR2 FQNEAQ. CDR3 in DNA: TGTGCCATCAGCTTAGGGCAGGGGCATGGCTACACCTTC. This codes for CAISLGQGHGYTF.

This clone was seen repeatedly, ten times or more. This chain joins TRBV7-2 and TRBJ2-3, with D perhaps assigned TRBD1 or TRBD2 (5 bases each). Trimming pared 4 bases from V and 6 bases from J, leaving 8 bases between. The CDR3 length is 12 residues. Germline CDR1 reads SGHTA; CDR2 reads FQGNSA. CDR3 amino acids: CASSWGTDTQYF. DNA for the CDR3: TGTGCCAGCAGCTGGGGGACGGATACGCAGTATTTT.

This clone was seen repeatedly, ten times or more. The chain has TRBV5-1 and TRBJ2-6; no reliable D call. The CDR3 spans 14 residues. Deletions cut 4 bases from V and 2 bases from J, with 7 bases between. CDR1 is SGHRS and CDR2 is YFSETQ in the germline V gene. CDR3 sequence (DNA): TGCGCCAGCAGCCCCAGCCCTGGGGCCAACGTCCTGACTTTC. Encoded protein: CASSPSPGANVLTF.

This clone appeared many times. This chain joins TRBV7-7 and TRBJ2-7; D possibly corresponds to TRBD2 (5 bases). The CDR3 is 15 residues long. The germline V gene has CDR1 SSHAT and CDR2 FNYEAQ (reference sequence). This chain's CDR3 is CASSLVRPGDYEQYV. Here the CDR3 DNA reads TGTGCTAGCAGCTTGGTACGCCCCGGGGACTACGAGCAGTACGTC.